These 5 T cell receptor beta chains were all obtained from the same sample, sequenced in a study of CXCR3-negative and CXCR3-positive naive CD8 T cells. The authors made the TRB cDNA libraries by 5' RACE using UMI labels. TCRdb re-called the 5' RACE reads and catalogs CDR3 proteins one per entry, DNA excluded. The sample data list approximately 58,000 distinct CDR3 sequences. The sequencing input was naive CXCR3- CD8+ T cells from blood. Subset reported: CD45RO-CCR7+CD27+CD95- naive CD8+ T cells lacking CXCR3 (TNR3-). The origin of the receptors is a human donor in good health. Some clones in this sample may be carry-over from other donors' samples.

The gene calls are TRBV20-1 and TRBJ2-1; the D call from TCRdb, TRBD1, cannot be confirmed without DNA. Germline CDR1 and CDR2: DFQATT and SNEGSKA (reference sequence). The CDR3 extends over 16 amino acids. Here the CDR3 reads CSARDRAGDDYNEQFF.

The rearrangement uses TRBV14 and TRBJ2-7. The CDR3 has 14 residues. Germline-derived CDR1 and CDR2 are SGHDN and FVKESK. CDR3 in amino acids: CASSQNADAYEQYF.

V usage is TRBV12-3 or TRBV12-4 and J usage is TRBJ2-3. The CDR3 extends over 11 amino acids. The CDR3 sequence: CASSFFDTQYF.

The chain recombines TRBV12-3 or TRBV12-4 with TRBJ2-1; TCRdb outputs TRBD2, but without DNA this stays unchecked. There are 17 residues in the CDR3. CDR3 sequence: CASSNRQSVAGVDEQFF.

The chain joins TRBV5-4 to TRBJ2-3. The germline CDR1 and CDR2 sequences are SGHNT and YYREEE (reference sequence). This CDR3 has 14 amino acids. The CDR3 sequence: CASSSGLASDTQYF.